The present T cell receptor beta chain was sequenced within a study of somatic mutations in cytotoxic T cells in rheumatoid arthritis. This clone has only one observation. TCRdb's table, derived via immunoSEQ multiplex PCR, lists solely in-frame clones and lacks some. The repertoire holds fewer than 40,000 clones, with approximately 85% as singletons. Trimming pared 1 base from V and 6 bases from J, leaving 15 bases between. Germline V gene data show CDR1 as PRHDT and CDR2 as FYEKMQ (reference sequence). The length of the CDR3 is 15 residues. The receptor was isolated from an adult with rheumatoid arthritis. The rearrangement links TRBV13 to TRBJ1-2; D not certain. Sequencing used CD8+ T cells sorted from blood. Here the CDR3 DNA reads TGTGCCAGCAGCTTAGTTGGAGCCGAGGTGGATGGCTACACCTTC. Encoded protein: CASSLVGAEVDGYTF.